Listed below are T cell receptor beta chains from one sample, sequenced in a study of blood T cell repertoires in COVID-19. Profiled with immunoSEQ multiplex PCR; TCRdb holds only in-frame clones, not every one. The table lists about 60,000 clones, around four fifths of them singletons. Sequences were obtained from peripheral blood. These receptors were collected from an elderly man with acute or convalescent COVID-19. Each CDR3 is given with its conserved first and last residue. The order of the fields is clone size, V gene, D gene, J gene, CDR3 DNA, CDR3 protein. A D gene is named only where the DNA matches it firmly. A clone size is listed for some rows: how often the clone was seen (once, few, many), or a class if it is expanded.

few	TRBV7-9	.	TRBJ2-1	TGTGCCAGCAGCTCCCTGGTAGCGATCTTATACAATGAGCAGTTCTTC	CASSSLVAILYNEQFF
.	TRBV3-1/TRBV3-2	.	TRBJ1-1	TGTGCCAGCAGCCAACAGGGACTGGATGAAGCTTTCTTT	CASSQQGLDEAFF
.	TRBV11-2	.	TRBJ1-5	TGTGCCAGCAGCTTAGAGAAAGCCCGGGGTCAGCCCCAGCATTTT	CASSLEKARGQPQHF
.	TRBV2	.	TRBJ1-5	TGTGCCAGCAGTGACAGGGGTTCTCAGCCCCAGCATTTT	CASSDRGSQPQHF
.	TRBV5-1	TRBD2	TRBJ2-3	TGCGCCAGCAGCCCGGAACTAGCGGGGGTCACAGATACGCAGTATTTT	CASSPELAGVTDTQYF
.	TRBV18	TRBD2	TRBJ2-5	TGTGCCAGCTCACCTTGCGGGGGGCACGGGGAGACCCAGTACTTC	CASSPCGGHGETQYF
.	TRBV27	.	TRBJ1-2	TGTGCCAGCAGGCCGGGACAATCAGGTGGCTACACCTTC	CASRPGQSGGYTF
.	TRBV6-1	TRBD1	TRBJ2-6	TGTGCCAGCAGTGTCGGACAGGGAGTTACTGGGGCCAACGTCCTGACTTTC	CASSVGQGVTGANVLTF
.	TRBV10-3	.	TRBJ1-2	TGTGCCATCAGTGGAGGGTCCGGGGTCTATGGCTACACCTTC	CAISGGSGVYGYTF
.	TRBV6-1	.	TRBJ2-4	TGTGCCAGCGGAACCAGCAGACAAGCCAAAAACATTCAGTACTTC	CASGTSRQAKNIQYF
.	TRBV2	.	TRBJ1-2	TGTGCCAGCAGTGTGGACAGCAACTATGGCTACACCTTC	CASSVDSNYGYTF
.	TRBV12-3/TRBV12-4	.	TRBJ1-5	TGTGCCAGCAATACATGGTACAATCAGCCCCAGCATTTT	CASNTWYNQPQHF
.	TRBV4-1	.	TRBJ1-3	TGCGCCAGCAGATTGGAGACTCTCTCTGGAAACACCATATATTTT	CASRLETLSGNTIYF
few	TRBV25-1	.	TRBJ1-2	TGTGCCAGCAGGGCTGACCTGGGAGGGGCTGGCTACACCTTC	CASRADLGGAGYTF
.	TRBV5-4	.	TRBJ1-2	TGTGCCAGCAGCTTGGCCCTTAACGAGGTGCAGGGAAGCTACACCTTC	CASSLALNEVQGSYTF
once	TRBV10-2	.	TRBJ1-2	TGCGCCAGCAACGGGGGGATGGGCGGCTACACCTTC	CASNGGMGGYTF
.	TRBV11-2	.	TRBJ2-1	TGTGCCAGCATCCTTGGGACTGCTAATGAGCAGTTCTTC	CASILGTANEQFF
.	TRBV11-2	.	TRBJ1-2	TGTGCCAGCAGCTTAGGGGGGCCGGATGGCTACACCTTC	CASSLGGPDGYTF
.	TRBV9	TRBD1	TRBJ2-5	TGTGCCAGCAGCGTAGGGGACAGACCCTACCAAGAGACCCAGTACTTC	CASSVGDRPYQETQYF
.	TRBV4-1	.	TRBJ2-5	TGCGCCAGCAGCCCAGGAGGGGGAGGGGGGCAAGCCGAGACCCAGTACTTC	CASSPGGGGGQAETQYF
.	TRBV2	.	TRBJ1-5	TGTGCCAGCCACCCTCAGGGGCAGGGTGGAAGAGGGCAGCCCCAGCATTTT	CASHPQGQGGRGQPQHF
.	TRBV29-1	.	TRBJ1-2	TGCAGCGTTGTAGCGGCAGACTATGGCTACACCTTC	CSVVAADYGYTF
once	TRBV5-4	.	TRBJ2-5	TGTGCCAGCAGCTTAGGGCGAGGGGAGACCCAGTACTTC	CASSLGRGETQYF
.	TRBV9	.	TRBJ2-3	TGTGCCAGCAGCGTTTGGACAGCCGCAACAGATACGCAGTATTTT	CASSVWTAATDTQYF
.	TRBV3-1/TRBV3-2	TRBD1	TRBJ2-2	TGTGCCAGCAGCCCCCCGGGACAGGGGAACACCGGGGAGCTGTTTTTT	CASSPPGQGNTGELFF
.	TRBV7-9	TRBD1	TRBJ2-7	TGTGCCAGCAGCGCGGACAGGTTCCACGAGCAGTACTTC	CASSADRFHEQYF
few	TRBV11-2	.	TRBJ2-3	TGTGCCAGCAGCCCATTGTGGGAGCCGAATACGCAGTATTTT	CASSPLWEPNTQYF
once	TRBV7-2	TRBD2	TRBJ2-3	TGTGCCAGCAGCCCGGGACTAGCGGGGGGGACAGATACGCAGTATTTT	CASSPGLAGGTDTQYF
.	TRBV4-1	.	TRBJ1-6	TGCGCCAGCAGCCAAGACACAGGGAGTGCCTATAATTCACCCCTCCACTTT	CASSQDTGSAYNSPLHF
.	TRBV30	TRBD1	TRBJ1-5	TGTGCCTGGAGTGTACCGGACAGGGGGTATAGCAATCAGCCCCAGCATTTT	CAWSVPDRGYSNQPQHF
.	TRBV7-9	TRBD1	TRBJ2-2	TGTGCCAGCAGCTTAGATGGGACAGGGAACACCGGGGAGCTGTTTTTT	CASSLDGTGNTGELFF
.	TRBV19	.	TRBJ1-1	TGTGCCAGTAGTATAGCCCCTCCCGGACAGAGGAACACTGAAGCTTTCTTT	CASSIAPPGQRNTEAFF
.	TRBV28	TRBD1	TRBJ2-1	TGTGCCAGCTCCGAGGGGGCGAGGAATGAGCAGTTCTTC	CASSEGARNEQFF
.	TRBV18	.	TRBJ1-2	TGTGCCAGCTCACCACCCAGCCAGGGTGCCTATGGCTACACCTTC	CASSPPSQGAYGYTF
.	TRBV28	TRBD1	TRBJ1-1	TGTGCCAGCAGTTTATCGGCAGGGGGGACTGAAGCTTTCTTT	CASSLSAGGTEAFF
.	TRBV12-2	.	TRBJ2-2	TGTGCAAGTCCCTTTATCGACAGGACGAACACCGGGGAGCTGTTTTTT	CASPFIDRTNTGELFF
.	TRBV20-1	TRBD2	TRBJ2-5	TGCAGTGCTAGTGTATTCCGCCGATTGGATAGCGGGGGGGAGAAAGAGACCCAGTACTTC	CSASVFRRLDSGGEKETQYF
.	TRBV29-1	.	TRBJ1-2	TGCAGCGTTGGAGATTCCGACTACTATGGCTACACCTTC	CSVGDSDYYGYTF
.	TRBV7-2	TRBD2	TRBJ2-6	TGTGCCAGCAGCTTACTAGCGGGGGCCCCCTCTGGGGCCAACGTCCTGACTTTC	CASSLLAGAPSGANVLTF
few	TRBV5-1	.	TRBJ1-2	TGCGCCAGCAGCAGTGATAGCCTCTCTGGCTACACCTTC	CASSSDSLSGYTF
.	TRBV9	TRBD2	TRBJ2-1	TGTGCCAGCAGTGATAGTAGCGGGAGGGTCGATGAGCAGTTCTTC	CASSDSSGRVDEQFF
.	TRBV5-1	.	TRBJ2-1	TGCGCCAGCAGCTTGGTCGGGGAATCCTACAATGAGCAGTTCTTC	CASSLVGESYNEQFF